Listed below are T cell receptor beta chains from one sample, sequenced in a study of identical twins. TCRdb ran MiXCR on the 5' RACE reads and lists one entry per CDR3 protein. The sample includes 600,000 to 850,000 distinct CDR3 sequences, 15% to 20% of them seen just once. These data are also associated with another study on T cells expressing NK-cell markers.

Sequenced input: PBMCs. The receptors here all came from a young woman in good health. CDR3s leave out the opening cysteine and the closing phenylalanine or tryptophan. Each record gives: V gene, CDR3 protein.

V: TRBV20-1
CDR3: SAIRTTGELF

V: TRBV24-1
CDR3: ATSDSGTSYPGELF

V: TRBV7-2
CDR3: ASGGTNFY

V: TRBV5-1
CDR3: ASSIGTAASYEQY

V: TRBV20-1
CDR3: SARGPGGGTDTQY

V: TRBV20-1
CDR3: SARSRTVQETQY

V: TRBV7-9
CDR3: ASSLGLGSPLH

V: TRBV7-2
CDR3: ASTQTLGNYGYT

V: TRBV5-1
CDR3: ASRQGTGKNEQF

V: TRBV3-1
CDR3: ASSQMTTSTDTQY

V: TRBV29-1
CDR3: SVGVVDSKYQETQY

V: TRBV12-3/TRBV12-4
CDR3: ASSSQTGETQY

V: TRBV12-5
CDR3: ASGGRESGAYEQY

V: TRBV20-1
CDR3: SATSGGTFTDTQY

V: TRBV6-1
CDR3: ASSPYSAYNEQF

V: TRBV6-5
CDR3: ASSYDGRGRAF

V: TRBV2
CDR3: ASSRQGTANGELF

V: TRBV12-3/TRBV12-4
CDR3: ASNRVGGTDTQY

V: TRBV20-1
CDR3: SARTVNTEAF

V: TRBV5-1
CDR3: ASNAGWTEQETQY

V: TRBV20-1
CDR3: SAATGDNEKLF

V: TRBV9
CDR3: ASSVEASEGTQY

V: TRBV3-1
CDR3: ASSQQGGQPQH

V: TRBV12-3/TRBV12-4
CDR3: ASSLVSGGYEQF